The TCR beta chain described here comes from a study of blood T cell repertoires in COVID-19. Authors' processing steps: Nucleated cell counts were estimated from reference gene primer amplification. The table came from immunoSEQ multiplex PCR; TCRdb's copy has only in-frame clones and leaves some out. V and J calls and clone size are copied from that table; D and trimming were computed from the DNA. The table includes under 150,000 clones, 80% detected once. The length of the CDR3 is 15 residues. V was shortened by 4 bases and J by 4 bases, with 15 bases between the two germline ends. From germline, CDR1 is SGHTA and CDR2 FQGNSA.

The genes are TRBV7-2 and TRBJ2-3; perhaps TRBD1 as D (6 bases). The sample comprised peripheral blood. This clonotype was obtained from a woman aged 45-59 years with acute or convalescent COVID-19. In nucleotides, the CDR3 is TGTGCCAGCAGCTCAGCCAAAACAGGGTCAGATACGCAGTATTTT. It yields the protein CASSSAKTGSDTQYF.